What follows describes a single T cell receptor beta chain. Trimming at V came to 0 bases and at J to 7 bases, leaving 7 bases not matched to a gene. Germline V gene lookup returns CDR1 SGHDN and CDR2 FVKESK. This CDR3 contains 17 residues. This sample stems from a study of CD8+ T cells in alopecia areata. Looking at the study overall: It was oral tofacitinib, at 5 to 10 mg twice daily, that treated patients received.

The authors extracted RNA and reverse transcribed it into cDNA as the sequencing template. Repertoires were generated with immunoSEQ multiplex PCR, while TCRdb's copy carries only in-frame clones and drops some. The sample has roughly 200,000 clones, under 40% seen once. The treatment: oral pan-JAK inhibitor, 5-10 mg twice daily. The investigators collected lesional scalp punch biopsies and peripheral blood from alopecia areata patients. The genes are TRBV14 and TRBJ2-1, with 12 bases fitting TRBD2. The sequenced sample was CD4+ T cells sorted from blood, obtained at approximately week 30, from a patient treated with tofacitinib. The source of this sequence is a human donor with alopecia areata. The CDR3 DNA reads TGTGCCAGCAGCCAAGATGCTAGCGGGGGGGCCCGGAATGAGCAGTTCTTC. It encodes CASSQDASGGARNEQFF.